This entry features one T cell receptor beta chain sequence. The data were obtained in a study of blood T cells in healthy people across ages. Together with a sample-barcoded 5' primer, a J-beta primer mix was included in a second PCR lasting roughly 7 to 11 cycles. TCRdb passed the 5' RACE reads through MiXCR, listing each CDR3 protein once. The data contain more than 450,000 distinct CDR3 sequences, about 29% of them singletons. V lost 3 bases and J lost 2; bases outside the gene matches: 4. CDR3 size: 15 residues. Separately, the same data were catalogued under a study of T cells of mothers and their children.

The clonotype originates from a boy aged 2 to 10 in good health. This chain connects TRBV12-3 or TRBV12-4 to TRBJ2-5, with 9 bases that match TRBD2. The sequenced sample consisted of blood. The CDR3 nucleotides are TGTGCCAGCAGTTTCCTAGCGGGGAATCAAGAGACCCAGTACTTC. This gives the protein CASSFLAGNQETQYF.